The 17 T cell receptor beta chains listed next were all sequenced from one sample in a study of cytomegalovirus exposure and HLA in healthy donors. The study ran its PCR with 60 Vbeta and 13 Jbeta primers. Sequencing used immunoSEQ multiplex PCR; TCRdb keeps in-frame clones, though not all of them. This repertoire includes tens of thousands of clones. Input material: PBMCs. The receptors shown here come from a man aged 35 to 55 in good health and CMV-seronegative.

As for this clone: Other DNA variants within this sample encode the same CDR3. This chain links TRBV18 with TRBJ2-5; TRBD1 matches 7 bases. The germline V gene has CDR1 KGHSH and CDR2 LQKENI. This CDR3 comprises 14 residues. V shed 3 bases and J 4 bases; nucleotides not matched to a gene: 5. The CDR3 sequence: CASSPKGGGETQYF. Here the CDR3 DNA reads TGTGCCAGCTCACCGAAAGGGGGCGGAGAGACCCAGTACTTC.

The chain couples TRBV7-6 to TRBJ1-1; perhaps TRBD1 as D (5 bases). The CDR3 consists of 15 residues. Trimming took 1 base from V and 4 from J, leaving 13 bases between them. The V gene's germline CDR1 is SGHVS and CDR2 FNYEAQ. The CDR3 region is CASSLGQGLFTEAFF. In DNA form, the CDR3 reads TGTGCCAGCAGCTTAGGGCAGGGCCTTTTCACTGAAGCTTTCTTT.

V and J are TRBV6-1 and TRBJ1-2; 10 positions agree with TRBD1. In germline, CDR1 is MNHNS, CDR2 SASEGT. CDR3 length: 13 residues. The V and J ends lost 4 bases and 8 bases, in that order; junction bases with no gene match: 4. The CDR3 nucleotides are TGTGCCAGCAGTGTGGGACAGGGGATAGGCTACACCTTC. Protein sequence: CASSVGQGIGYTF.

The chain links TRBV5-5 to TRBJ2-3, with D maybe TRBD1 (6 bases). Per the germline V gene, CDR1 is SGHKS and CDR2 is YYEKEE (reference sequence). V gave up 4 bases and J gave up 1 base, with 16 bases separating them. The CDR3 runs 16 residues. This CDR3 is CASSPGRRGRTDTQYF. The CDR3 DNA reads TGTGCCAGCAGCCCTGGGCGCAGGGGTCGCACAGATACGCAGTATTTT.

The genes are TRBV19 and TRBJ1-2; unclear D gene. The CDR3 extends over 15 amino acids. V lost 0 bases and J 4 bases, leaving 12 bases between the germline ends. In germline, CDR1 is LNHDA, CDR2 SQIVND (reference sequence). The CDR3 DNA is TGTGCCAGTAGTATAGAAGGAGGCCGCGGCTATGGCTACACCTTC. Translated: CASSIEGGRGYGYTF.

The chain has TRBV29-1 and TRBJ1-2, with 9 positions matching TRBD1. Germline CDR1 SQVTM, CDR2 ANQGSEA. The CDR3 length is 13 residues. The trim removed 6 bases at V and 6 bases at J, leaving 8 bases unmatched. The CDR3 spells CSVSRDRVDGYTF. In nucleotides, the CDR3 is TGCAGCGTCTCCCGGGACAGGGTCGATGGCTACACCTTC.

This CDR3 is CASSYDVGYTSGGYTF. CDR3 nucleotides: TGTGCCAGCAGTTACGACGTAGGGTACACCTCGGGAGGCTACACCTTC. This sequence joins TRBV6-5 and TRBJ1-2; D remains ambiguous. V gave up 2 bases and J gave up 8 bases, with 21 bases separating them. Germline assignment: CDR1 MNHEY and CDR2 SVGAGI. This CDR3 spans 16 amino acids.

The V call is TRBV28, the J call TRBJ1-1; tentatively, D is TRBD1 (6 bases). This CDR3 is 15 amino acids long. The germline gives CDR1 MDHEN, CDR2 SYDVKM. V lost 7 bases and J lost 1, with 16 bases in between. DNA for the CDR3: TGTGCCAGCAACATTGAACAGGGTCCGAACACTGAAGCTTTCTTT. Its translation: CASNIEQGPNTEAFF.

Points on this clone: The junction departs from germline at one end; a sequencing error may be responsible. The gene calls are TRBV5-1 and TRBJ1-1; TRBD1 might be the D (6 bases). The CDR3 has 17 residues. Germline V gene data show CDR1 as SGHRS and CDR2 as YFSETQ. The CDR3 loop reads CASSFREPPGANIEAFF. CDR3 DNA: TGCGCCAGCAGCTTCAGGGAACCGCCAGGGGCGAACATTGAAGCTTTCTTT.

The chain combines TRBV5-4 with TRBJ1-2, with D possibly matching TRBD1 (6 bases). The CDR3 extends over 16 amino acids. Trimming cost V 4 bases and J 2 bases, with 18 bases left between them. CDR1 SGHNT and CDR2 YYREEE come from the germline V gene (reference sequence). For the CDR3, the DNA is TGTGCCAGCAGCCCGCCCTTAACAGGGCACAACTATGGCTACACCTTC. It codes for CASSPPLTGHNYGYTF.

The chain is built from TRBV18 and TRBJ2-5; D possibly corresponds to TRBD1 (5 bases). The DNA matches TRBJ2-7 better at its end, which makes the J call doubtful. Germline CDR1 KGHSH, CDR2 LQKENI. This CDR3 is built from 12 residues. The CDR3 DNA sequence: TGTGCCAGCTCACCAAGGGGTTACGAGCAGTACTTC. As protein: CASSPRGYEQYF.

The V and J genes are TRBV7-9 and TRBJ2-5; D remains ambiguous. The length of the CDR3 is 12 residues. Trimming took 1 base from V and 5 from J, leaving 5 bases between them. Germline V gives CDR1 SEHNR, CDR2 FQNEAQ (reference sequence). CDR3 protein: CASSLVGETQYF. The DNA for the CDR3 is TGTGCCAGCAGCTTAGTCGGGGAGACCCAGTACTTC.

The chain recombines TRBV6-6 with TRBJ1-6; D possibly corresponds to TRBD1 (5 bases). V was trimmed by 2 bases and J by 6 bases, leaving 5 bases between them. Germline values: CDR1 MNHNY, CDR2 SVGAGI (reference sequence). CDR3 size: 13 residues. CDR3 amino acids: CASSYRGNSPLHF. In DNA, the CDR3 is TGTGCCAGCAGTTACAGGGGTAATTCACCCCTCCACTTT.

This chain joins TRBV7-2 and TRBJ1-1; the D is unclear. The germline gives CDR1 SGHTA, CDR2 FQGNSA. The CDR3 is made up of 11 amino acids. The germline V and J ends were trimmed by 6 bases and 10 bases, with 12 bases remaining between them. The CDR3: CASSSPGRAFF. The DNA for the CDR3 is TGTGCCAGCAGTTCTCCGGGTAGAGCTTTCTTT.

The chain combines TRBV28 with TRBJ1-6; TRBD1 agrees at 10 bases. Germline CDR1 is MDHEN and CDR2 is SYDVKM. This CDR3 is 14 amino acids long. V shed 7 bases, J shed 8 bases, and the junction held 5 bases outside the gene matches. The CDR3 is CASMRDRGYSPLHF. The CDR3 DNA reads as TGTGCCAGCATGCGGGACAGGGGATATTCACCCCTCCACTTT.

V gene TRBV5-1 combines with J gene TRBJ2-1; 9 nucleotides match TRBD1. The CDR3 runs to 15 residues. After removal of 0 bases from V and 3 bases from J, the junction contained 1 base not matched to a gene. Germline V gene lookup returns CDR1 SGHRS and CDR2 YFSETQ. The CDR3 loop is CASSLGGQGYNEQFF. CDR3 bases: TGCGCCAGCAGCTTGGGGGGACAGGGCTACAATGAGCAGTTCTTC.

This chain joins TRBV6-1 and TRBJ2-2, with 12 bases matching TRBD1. With V trimmed by 7 bases and J by 6 bases, 3 bases remained unmatched. CDR1 is MNHNS and CDR2 is SASEGT in the germline V gene. This CDR3 is 14 amino acids long. The CDR3 is CASIGTGGSGELFF. DNA for the CDR3: TGTGCCAGCATCGGGACAGGGGGCTCCGGGGAGCTGTTTTTT.